Below, one TCR beta chain is given with its context. The assay was run at survey level. The assay was immunoSEQ multiplex PCR, and TCRdb's table has in-frame clones only and misses some. The sample yields approximately 30,000 clones, 80% to 90% seen once. The time point: time of PML onset. Between about 16 and 56 months of natalizumab therapy passed before PML developed in these natalizumab-treated patients. The data were taken from a study of multiple sclerosis patients with progressive multifocal leukoencephalopathy. The trim removed 1 base at V and 2 bases at J, leaving 3 bases unmatched. Germline loops: CDR1 SGHNT, CDR2 YENEEA. CDR3 size: 15 residues.

The sample consisted of PBMCs, taken from a patient treated with natalizumab. This receptor was obtained from a woman in her 40s with progressive multifocal leukoencephalopathy. The chain joins TRBV11-3 to TRBJ2-3, with 7 bases lining up with TRBD1. CDR3 DNA: TGTGCCAGCAGCTTAGGACAGGGCCCCACAGATACGCAGTATTTT. This codes for CASSLGQGPTDTQYF.